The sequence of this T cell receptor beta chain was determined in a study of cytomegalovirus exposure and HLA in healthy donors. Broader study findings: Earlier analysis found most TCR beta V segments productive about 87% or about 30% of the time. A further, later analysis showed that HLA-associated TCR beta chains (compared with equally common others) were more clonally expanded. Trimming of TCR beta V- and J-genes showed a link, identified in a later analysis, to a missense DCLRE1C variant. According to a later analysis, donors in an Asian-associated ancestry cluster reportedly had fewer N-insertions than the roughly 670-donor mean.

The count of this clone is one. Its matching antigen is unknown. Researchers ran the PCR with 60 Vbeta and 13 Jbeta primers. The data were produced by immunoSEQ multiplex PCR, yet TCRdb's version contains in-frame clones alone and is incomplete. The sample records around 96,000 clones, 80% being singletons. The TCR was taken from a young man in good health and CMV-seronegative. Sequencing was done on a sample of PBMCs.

CDR3: CASTLQTQAANYGYTF. In DNA, the CDR3 is TGTGCCAGTACCCTACAGACCCAAGCAGCTAACTATGGCTACACCTTC. The chain links TRBV19 to TRBJ1-2; unclear D gene. The CDR3 extends over 16 amino acids. The V and J ends lost 7 bases and 0 bases respectively, with 18 bases between them. Per the germline V gene, CDR1 is LNHDA and CDR2 is SQIVND (reference sequence).